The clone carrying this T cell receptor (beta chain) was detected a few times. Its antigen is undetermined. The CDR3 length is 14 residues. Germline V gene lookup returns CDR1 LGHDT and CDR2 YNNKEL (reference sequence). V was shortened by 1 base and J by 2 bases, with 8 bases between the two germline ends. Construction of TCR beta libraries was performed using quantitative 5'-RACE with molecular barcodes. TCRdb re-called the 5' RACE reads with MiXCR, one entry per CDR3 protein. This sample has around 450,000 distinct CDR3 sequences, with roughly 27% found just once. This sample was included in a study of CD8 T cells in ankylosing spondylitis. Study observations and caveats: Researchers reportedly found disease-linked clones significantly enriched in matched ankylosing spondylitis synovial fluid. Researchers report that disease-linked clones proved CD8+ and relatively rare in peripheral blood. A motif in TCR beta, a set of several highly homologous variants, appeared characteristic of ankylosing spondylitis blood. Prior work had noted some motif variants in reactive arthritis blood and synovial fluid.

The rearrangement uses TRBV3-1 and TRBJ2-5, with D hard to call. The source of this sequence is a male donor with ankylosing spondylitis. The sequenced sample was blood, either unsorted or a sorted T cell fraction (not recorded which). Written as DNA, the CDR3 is TGTGCCAGCAGCCAAGCCCAGACTCAAGAGACCCAGTACTTC. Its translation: CASSQAQTQETQYF.